This T cell receptor beta chain was sequenced in a study of Graves' ophthalmopathy and Graves' hyperthyroidism. There are 13 residues in the CDR3. The V gene end was trimmed by 2 bases and the J gene end by 9 bases; junction bases not matched to a gene: 4. CDR1 and CDR2 from the germline V gene are WSHSY and SAAADI. Of note for this clonotype: Its antigen is currently unknown.

RNA transcripts were the template, and TCR beta CDR3 regions were amplified from them. The workflow started with a first-round RT-PCR run with HTBI primers and then moved on to a second-round multiplex PCR. TCRdb itself ran the multiplex PCR reads through MiXCR, one entry per CDR3 protein. The sample contains approximately 1.2 million distinct CDR3 sequences, about 38% of which appear only once. Findings and limits, study-wide: Blood also carried most expanded thyroid clonotypes exceeding 0.001 frequency. An 81.08% specificity and 85% to 90% sensitivity were achieved by a 13-signature model that separated ophthalmopathy from stable hyperthyroidism.

Excluded: other autoimmune disease, uncontrolled infection, pregnancy or lactation. As diagnostic evidence, clinical symptoms, serum thyroxine, TRAb, thyroid ultrasound and orbital computed tomography were relied upon. The origin of this receptor is an adult man with Graves' hyperthyroidism. The sequenced sample was peripheral blood or thyroid tissue (not recorded which). The rearrangement joins TRBV10-2 to TRBJ1-2; 9 bases align to TRBD1. The CDR3 loop reads CASSERDRESYTF. In nucleotides, the CDR3 is TGCGCCAGCAGTGAGCGGGACAGGGAGAGCTACACCTTC.